The 9 T cell receptor beta chains below come from one sample, sequenced in a study of regulatory T cells in long-lasting Graves disease. Described time point: newly diagnosed GD, antithyroid drugs for less than 3 months. The TCR library was made from RNA that had been extracted from PBMCs in TRIzol. CDR3-region Arm-PCR and iRepertoire HTBI primers produced the TCR beta libraries. TCRdb called the multiplex PCR reads again in MiXCR, with one record for every CDR3 protein. The sample records about 620,000 distinct CDR3 sequences, roughly 15% being singletons. The sample also formed part of further work on T cells in Graves' hyperthyroidism and ophthalmopathy.

The specimen comprised peripheral blood mononuclear cells (PBMCs), sampled at new diagnosis, from a patient treated with antithyroid drugs. The source is a woman aged 25-40 years with Graves disease.

This clonotype was recorded at least ten times. CDR3 loop: CASGGNEQFF. CDR3 coding DNA: TGTGCCTCTGGGGGCAATGAGCAGTTCTTC. The chain has TRBV2 and TRBJ2-1; D could derive from TRBD1 or TRBD2 (5 bases each). V dropped 11 bases and J dropped 6 bases, with 8 bases sitting between them. The V gene's germline CDR1 is SNHLY and CDR2 FYNNEI. This CDR3 has 10 amino acids.

This clonotype was detected a few times. V is TRBV20-1 and J is TRBJ1-6, with 7 bases lining up with TRBD1. The CDR3 has 15 residues. V lost 6 bases to trimming and J lost 6 bases; unmatched junction nucleotides: 11. CDR1 and CDR2 (germline): DFQATT, SNEGSKA (reference sequence). DNA of the CDR3: TGCAGTGCCAGGTTACCGGGACAGCGTAATTCACCCCTCCACTTT. Translation: CSARLPGQRNSPLHF.

This clonotype turned up a few times. In DNA, the CDR3 is TGTGCCAGCAGCCTTCCGGGACAGGGGCCCACGAACACCGGGGAGCTGTTTTTT. Its translation: CASSLPGQGPTNTGELFF. The genes are TRBV5-5 and TRBJ2-2; 10 bases agree with TRBD1. J was trimmed by 0 bases and V by 4 bases; bases with no gene match: 9. CDR1 and CDR2 from the germline V gene are SGHKS and YYEKEE (reference sequence). The CDR3 covers 18 residues.

The DNA of the CDR3 is TGTGCCAGCAGCTTAAATGGCAGGAGTTCCACCATCTCCTACGAGCAGTACTTC. This sequence encodes CASSLNGRSSTISYEQYF. V is TRBV7-3 and J is TRBJ2-7; no reliable D call. CDR1 is SGHTA, CDR2 FQGTGA, per germline. Trimming shortened V by 1 base and J by 0 bases, and 19 bases separated the two germline ends. The CDR3 is made up of 18 amino acids.

The chain couples TRBV14 to TRBJ1-5; the D is unclear. Germline CDR1 and CDR2: SGHDN and FVKESK. The CDR3 is 13 amino acids. V was cut by 8 bases and J by 4 bases, with 12 bases left in between. CDR3 sequence: CASFPQENQPQHF. The CDR3 nucleotides read TGTGCCAGCTTCCCCCAAGAAAATCAGCCCCAGCATTTT.

This clonotype came up a few times. The V gene is TRBV27, the J gene TRBJ1-4; TRBD1 aligns across 7 bases. Germline V gene data show CDR1 as MNHEY and CDR2 as SMNVEV (reference sequence). J was trimmed by 7 bases and V by 7 bases; bases with no gene match: 9. The CDR3 runs to 14 residues. In DNA, the CDR3 is TGTGCCAGCACCTCAGGGGGGTGGGGTGAAAAACTGTTTTTT. This sequence encodes CASTSGGWGEKLFF.

This clonotype was observed a handful of times. The chain links TRBV29-1 to TRBJ2-4; D ambiguous. V was clipped by 2 bases and J by 6 bases, with 8 bases between them. CDR1 is SQVTM and CDR2 is ANQGSEA in the germline V gene. The CDR3 length is 12 residues. The DNA of the CDR3 is TGCAGCGTTGAAAAAGTCGGAAACATTCAGTACTTC. It is translated as CSVEKVGNIQYF.

This clonotype was seen ten or more times. CDR3 DNA: TGTGCCAGCAGCCAAGTGGTCGGCTATGGCTACACCTTC. Encoded protein: CASSQVVGYGYTF. The V and J genes are TRBV14 and TRBJ1-2; no clear D gene. The V and J ends lost 1 base and 4 bases respectively, with 7 bases between them. CDR1 and CDR2 (germline): SGHDN, FVKESK. CDR3 length equals 13 residues.

This clonotype was observed many times. The chain has TRBV7-2 and TRBJ2-1; 7 bases agree with TRBD2. The CDR3 is 15 residues long. Germline V gives CDR1 SGHTA, CDR2 FQGNSA. The V segment lost 3 bases and the J segment 4 bases; nucleotides outside the gene matches: 6. CDR3 sequence (DNA): TGTGCCAGCAGCTTGACTAGCCTAAGGTACAATGAGCAGTTCTTC. It translates to CASSLTSLRYNEQFF.